The clone carrying this TCR beta chain showed up just a few times. Its target is not known. Template-switching 5'RACE yielded the TCR cDNA; a universal primer site and UMIs were added in the process. TCRdb re-called the 5' RACE reads through MiXCR, storing one row per CDR3 protein. Of around 310,000 distinct CDR3 sequences detected, approximately 4% appear once; the ten largest clones hold roughly 21%. Germline assignment: CDR1 LGHNA and CDR2 YNFKEQ. The CDR3 extends over 15 amino acids. V trimming: 4 bases; J trimming: 5 bases; junction bases outside the gene matches: 10. The sample is drawn from a study of T cells after yellow fever vaccination. Broader study findings: Boosting was followed by the reappearance of most primary-vaccination clones (less than 98% CD4, about 90% CD8).

The sequence was obtained from a man aged 18-30 years who received the YFV17D yellow fever vaccine. V and J are TRBV4-2 and TRBJ2-5; 7 bases are shared with TRBD2. The starting material was PBMCs, obtained 15 days after the yellow fever booster vaccination. In DNA form, the CDR3 reads TGTGCCAGCAGCCGAGCCTCGAGGGGAGGGGAGACCCAGTACTTC. Its translation is CASSRASRGGETQYF.